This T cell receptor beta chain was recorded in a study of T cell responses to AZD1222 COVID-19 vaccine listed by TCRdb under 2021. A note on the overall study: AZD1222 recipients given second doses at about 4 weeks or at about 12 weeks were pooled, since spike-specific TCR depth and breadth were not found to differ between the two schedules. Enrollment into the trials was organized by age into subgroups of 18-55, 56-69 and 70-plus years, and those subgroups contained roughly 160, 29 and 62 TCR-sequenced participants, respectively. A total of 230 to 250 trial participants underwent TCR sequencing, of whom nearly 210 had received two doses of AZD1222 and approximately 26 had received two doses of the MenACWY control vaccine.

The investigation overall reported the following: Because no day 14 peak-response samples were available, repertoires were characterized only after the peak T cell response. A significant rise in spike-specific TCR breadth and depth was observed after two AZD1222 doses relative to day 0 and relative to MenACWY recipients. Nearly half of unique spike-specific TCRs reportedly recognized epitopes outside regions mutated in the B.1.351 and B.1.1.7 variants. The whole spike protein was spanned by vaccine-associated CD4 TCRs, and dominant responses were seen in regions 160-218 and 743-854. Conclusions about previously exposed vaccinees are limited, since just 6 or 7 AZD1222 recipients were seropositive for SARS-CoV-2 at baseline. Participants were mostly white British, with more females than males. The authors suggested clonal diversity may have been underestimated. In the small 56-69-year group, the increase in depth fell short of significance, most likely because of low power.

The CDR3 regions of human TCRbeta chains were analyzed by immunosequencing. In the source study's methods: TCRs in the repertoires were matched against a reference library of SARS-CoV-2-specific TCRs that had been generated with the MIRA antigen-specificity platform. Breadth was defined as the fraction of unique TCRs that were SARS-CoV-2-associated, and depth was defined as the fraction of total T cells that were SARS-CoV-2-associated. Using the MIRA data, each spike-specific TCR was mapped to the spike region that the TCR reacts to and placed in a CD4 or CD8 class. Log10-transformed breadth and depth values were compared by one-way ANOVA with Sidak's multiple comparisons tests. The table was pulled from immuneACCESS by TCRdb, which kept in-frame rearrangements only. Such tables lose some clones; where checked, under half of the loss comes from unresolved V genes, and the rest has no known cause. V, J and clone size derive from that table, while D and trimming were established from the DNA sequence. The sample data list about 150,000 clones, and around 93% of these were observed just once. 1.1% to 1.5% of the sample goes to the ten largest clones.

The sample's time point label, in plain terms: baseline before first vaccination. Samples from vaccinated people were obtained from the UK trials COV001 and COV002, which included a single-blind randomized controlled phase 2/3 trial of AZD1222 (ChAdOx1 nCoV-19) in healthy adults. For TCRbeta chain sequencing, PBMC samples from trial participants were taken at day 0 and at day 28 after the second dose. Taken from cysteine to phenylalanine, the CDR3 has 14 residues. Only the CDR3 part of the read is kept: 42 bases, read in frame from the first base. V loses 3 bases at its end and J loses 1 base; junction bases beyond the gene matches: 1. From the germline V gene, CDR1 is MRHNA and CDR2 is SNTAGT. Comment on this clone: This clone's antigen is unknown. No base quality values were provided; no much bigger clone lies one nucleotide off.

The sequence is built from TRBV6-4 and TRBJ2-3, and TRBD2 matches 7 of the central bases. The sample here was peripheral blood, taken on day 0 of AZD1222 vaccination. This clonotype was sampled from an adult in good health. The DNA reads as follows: TGTGCCAGCAGTGATCTAGCGGGCACAGATACGCAGTATTTT. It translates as CASSDLAGTDTQYF.